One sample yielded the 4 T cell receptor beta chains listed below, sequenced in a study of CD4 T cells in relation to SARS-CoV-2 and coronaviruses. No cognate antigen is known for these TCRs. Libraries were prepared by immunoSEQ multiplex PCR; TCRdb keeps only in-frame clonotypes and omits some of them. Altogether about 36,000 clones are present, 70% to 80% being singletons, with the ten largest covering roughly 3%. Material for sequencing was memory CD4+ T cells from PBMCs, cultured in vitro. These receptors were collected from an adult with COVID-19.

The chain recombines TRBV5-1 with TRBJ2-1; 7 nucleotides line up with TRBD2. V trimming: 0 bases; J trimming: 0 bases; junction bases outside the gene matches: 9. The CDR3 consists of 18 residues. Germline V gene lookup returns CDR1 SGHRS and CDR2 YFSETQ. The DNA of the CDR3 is TGCGCCAGCAGCTTGGGACTAGCCCGATGGCTCTCCTACAATGAGCAGTTCTTC. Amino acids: CASSLGLARWLSYNEQFF.

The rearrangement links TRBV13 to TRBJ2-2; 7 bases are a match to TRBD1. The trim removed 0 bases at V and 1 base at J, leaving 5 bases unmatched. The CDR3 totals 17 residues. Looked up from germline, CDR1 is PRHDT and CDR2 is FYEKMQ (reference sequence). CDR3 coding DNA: TGTGCCAGCAGCTTAGGCCTAAGGGGGCAGAACACCGGGGAGCTGTTTTTT. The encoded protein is CASSLGLRGQNTGELFF.

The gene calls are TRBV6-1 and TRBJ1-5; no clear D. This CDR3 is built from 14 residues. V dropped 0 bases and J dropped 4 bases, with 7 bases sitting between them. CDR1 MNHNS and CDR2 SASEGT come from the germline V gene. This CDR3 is CASSEAPGNQPQHF. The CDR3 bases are TGTGCCAGCAGTGAAGCTCCAGGAAATCAGCCCCAGCATTTT.

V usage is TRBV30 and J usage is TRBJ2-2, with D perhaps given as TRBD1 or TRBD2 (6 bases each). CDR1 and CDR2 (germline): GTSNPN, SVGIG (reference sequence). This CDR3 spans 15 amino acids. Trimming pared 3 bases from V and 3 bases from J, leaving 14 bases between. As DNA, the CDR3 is TGTGCCTGGAGATCCGGGGGCAGGGACACCGGGGAGCTGTTTTTT. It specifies CAWRSGGRDTGELFF. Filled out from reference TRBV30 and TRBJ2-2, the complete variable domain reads SQTIHQWPATLVQPVGSPLSLECTVEGTSNPNLYWYRQAAGRGLQLLFYSVGIGQISSEVPQNLSASRPQDRQFILSSKKLLLSDSGFYLCAWRSGGRDTGELFFGEGSRLTVL.